This TCR beta chain was captured by sequencing in a study of blood T cell repertoires in COVID-19 (TCRdb year 2020). General notes on the study: The collaborator samples originated in the United States, Italy and Spain and spanned the acute and convalescent phases of COVID-19. The material from the prospective study consisted of cDNA or gDNA derived from T cells, B-cell-depleted T cells, or PBMCs. The dataset comprised deeply sampled blood TCRbeta repertoires from subjects exposed to, actively infected with, or recovered from COVID-19. The repertoires were released in a freely available public database meant as a resource for research on the immune response to SARS-CoV-2. The samples were drawn from the first 160 participants of the ongoing ImmuneRACE study and from 950 to 1,500 subjects provided by 6 global collaborators. The sample metadata nearly always contained a de-identified subject ID, COVID-19 status, age in years and sex. Where available, HLA class I and class II types were obtained from metadata supplied by the sample provider rather than from assay-based typing.

Whole blood was collected in K2EDTA tubes by collaborating institutions according to the institutions' own protocols. For TCRbeta analysis, collaborators shipped samples as frozen whole blood, isolated PBMCs, or DNA extracted from either of those sample types. This clone was counted once. Its antigen remains unidentified. No much larger clone is present one base from it, and per-base qualities are unavailable. TCRbeta CDR3 regions were amplified from genomic DNA by means of the immunoSEQ Assay, a bias-controlled multiplex PCR. The original pipeline was this. Within the assay, amplification of reference gene primers was used to estimate how many nucleated cells each sample contained. Sequence reads were collapsed and filtered to measure the absolute abundance of every unique TCRbeta CDR3 rearrangement. For each sample, productive Simpson clonality was calculated by taking the square root of Simpson's diversity index across productive rearrangements. The table was pulled from immuneACCESS by TCRdb, which kept in-frame rearrangements only. Such tables lose some clones; where checked, under half of the loss comes from unresolved V genes, and the rest has no known cause. V, J and clone size derive from that table, while D and trimming were established from the DNA sequence. Recorded for this sample are around 280,000 clones; about 88% of them occurred a single time. Around 1.4% of the sample belongs to the ten largest clones.

The germline V end is reduced by 4 bases and the J end by 2 bases; junction bases left unmatched: 3. From the cysteine through the phenylalanine, the CDR3 covers 15 amino acids. The retained sequence is limited to the CDR3, 45 bases, with the frame set at the first base. In the germline V gene (reference sequence), CDR1 corresponds to LNHDA and CDR2 to SQIVND. Study-wide conclusions, independent of this receptor: Clinical and demographic metadata were provided uncurated, with the amount varying by source and participant.

The source is a man between 65 and 85 years old with acute or convalescent COVID-19. In this chain, TRBV19 is recombined with TRBJ2-7, with 12 middle bases fitting TRBD1. The sample taken for sequencing was peripheral blood. The CDR3 loop reads CASSRRDRGPYEQYF. The bases read TGTGCCAGTAGTAGGCGGGACAGGGGGCCCTACGAGCAGTACTTC.